The 15 T cell receptor beta chains below come from one sample, sequenced in a study of regulatory T cells in long-lasting Graves disease. Time point noted: persistent/refractory GD, antithyroid drugs over 5 years with positive TRAb. PBMC RNA was the source of the TCR library. HTBI primers from iRepertoire and Arm-PCR of CDR3 regions yielded the TCR beta libraries. TCRdb analysed the multiplex PCR reads with MiXCR anew, one entry per CDR3 protein. The data contain 430,000 or so distinct CDR3 sequences, around 20% of them singletons. Source: peripheral blood mononuclear cells (PBMCs), taken when the disease was refractory, from a patient treated with antithyroid drugs. The receptor source for this set is a female donor with Graves disease.

This clonotype has ten or more counts. The gene calls are TRBV29-1 and TRBJ2-7; 7 nucleotides align to TRBD1. This CDR3 spans 14 amino acids. V shed 4 bases and J 4 bases; nucleotides not matched to a gene: 10. Germline loops: CDR1 SQVTM, CDR2 ANQGSEA. The CDR3 region has the DNA TGCAGCGTTGTTGGTACAGGGGAGTCGTACGAGCAGTACTTC. Protein: CSVVGTGESYEQYF.

This sequence joins TRBV5-1 and TRBJ2-3; the match to TRBD1 covers 7 bases. CDR1 and CDR2 (germline): SGHRS, YFSETQ. The CDR3 is 19 residues long. J lost 0 bases, V lost 4 bases, and 17 bases had no gene match. CDR3 DNA sequence: TGCGCCAGCAGCCTTGACACCACGGGGACAGAACTTAGCACAGATACGCAGTATTTT. Translating gives CASSLDTTGTELSTDTQYF.

This clonotype was detected only a few times. The genes are TRBV3-1 and TRBJ2-2; D is unclear. The CDR3 has 14 residues. The V gene's germline CDR1 is LGHDT and CDR2 YNNKEL (reference sequence). V was pared by 0 bases and J by 6 bases, with 8 bases between. The CDR3, as DNA: TGTGCCAGCAGCCAAGAACCAGCAGCCGGGGAGCTGTTTTTT. This encodes CASSQEPAAGELFF.

Ten or more counts support this clonotype. CDR3 protein: CASSTEMGETEAFF. CDR3 nucleotide sequence: TGTGCCAGCAGCACCGAAATGGGGGAGACTGAAGCTTTCTTT. The rearrangement links TRBV7-3 to TRBJ1-1, with D tentatively TRBD1 (5 bases). The V gene lost 5 bases and the J gene lost 5 bases, with 15 bases spanning the gap. There are 14 residues in the CDR3. Germline V gene lookup returns CDR1 SGHTA and CDR2 FQGTGA.

This clonotype was detected many times. A junction boundary mismatches the germline segment, possibly from a read error. V and J are TRBV6-1 and TRBJ1-5; 7 bases line up with TRBD1. Germline CDR1 is MNHNS and CDR2 is SASEGT. The CDR3 has 13 residues. The CDR3 region has the DNA TGTGGCAGCGAAGGGGGCGGCAATCAGCCCCAGCATTTT. Protein product: CGSEGGGNQPQHF.

The V and J genes are TRBV28 and TRBJ2-3; 8 bases align to TRBD2. Germline V lookup: CDR1 MDHEN, CDR2 SYDVKM. V shed 4 bases, J shed 1 base, and the junction held 4 bases outside the gene matches. The CDR3 totals 15 residues. The CDR3 sequence is CASSSPAGGTDTQYF. CDR3 sequence (DNA): TGTGCCAGCAGTTCGCCAGCGGGAGGCACAGATACGCAGTATTTT.

Comments on this clonotype: Compared with germline, one end of the junction differs, possibly owing to a read error. V is TRBV5-1 and J is TRBJ1-2, with D possibly TRBD1 on 5 matching bases. The CDR3 is 11 residues long. The germline V gene has CDR1 SGHRS and CDR2 YFSETQ. The CDR3 loop is CASGLGDGYTF. CDR3 in DNA: TGCGCCAGCGGCTTGGGGGACGGCTACACCTTC.

This clonotype has just a few counts. This rearrangement joins TRBV10-3 to TRBJ2-7, with 7 nucleotides matching TRBD2. V lost 11 bases, J lost 1 base, and 8 bases stayed unmatched. Germline V gene lookup returns CDR1 ENHRY and CDR2 SYGVKD. CDR3 length: 13 residues. The CDR3 is CASHQAGSYEQYF. In DNA form, the CDR3 reads TGTGCCTCGCACCAAGCGGGATCCTACGAGCAGTACTTC.

Ten or more counts support this clonotype. The chain employs TRBV20-1 and TRBJ2-5, with 9 positions matching TRBD1. CDR3 length equals 14 residues. The junction had 10 bases not matched to a gene; V was cut back by 6 bases and J by 5 bases. The germline CDR1 and CDR2 sequences are DFQATT and SNEGSKA (reference sequence). CDR3 in amino acids: CSAGEDRGRETQYF. The DNA for the CDR3 is TGCAGTGCGGGGGAGGACAGGGGAAGGGAGACCCAGTACTTC.

This rearrangement joins TRBV12-3 or TRBV12-4 to TRBJ1-3; 7 bases map to TRBD1. This CDR3 has 17 residues. Trimming took 1 base from V and 2 from J; bases not matched to a gene: 8. CDR3 nucleotides: TGTGCCAGCAGTTTAGTGAGTTGGGACAGCCCTGGAAACACCATATATTTT. Protein product: CASSLVSWDSPGNTIYF.

This clonotype has just a few counts. The chain employs TRBV9 and TRBJ2-7, with 9 bases aligning to TRBD2. Germline CDR1 and CDR2: SGDLS and YYNGEE. The length of the CDR3 is 13 residues. V was clipped by 0 bases and J by 9 bases; unmatched bases: 4. CDR3 in DNA: TGTGCCAGCAGCGTAGAGTTAGCGGGAGCGCAGTACTTC. Protein: CASSVELAGAQYF.

This rearrangement joins TRBV7-9 to TRBJ1-4; D unclear. Germline V gene data show CDR1 as SEHNR and CDR2 as FQNEAQ (reference sequence). The CDR3 contains 15 residues. Between the trimmed V and J ends, which lost 0 bases and 4 bases, there was a span of 9 bases. In DNA, the CDR3 is TGTGCCAGCAGCTTAGCGCCACGGCTTAATGAAAAACTGTTTTTT. As protein: CASSLAPRLNEKLFF. Full variable domain (missing parts from reference TRBV7-9 and TRBJ1-4): DTGVSQNPRHKITKRGQNVTFRCDPISEHNRLYWYRQTLGQGPEFLTYFQNEAQLEKSRLLSDRFSAERPKGSFSTLEIQRTEQGDSAMYLCASSLAPRLNEKLFFGSGTQLSVL.

The rearrangement uses TRBV6-1 and TRBJ1-5; the match to TRBD1 covers 7 bases. The germline gives CDR1 MNHNS, CDR2 SASEGT. This CDR3 region has 17 residues. The ends lost 5 bases at V and 6 bases at J; junction bases unmatched: 16. The chain's CDR3 is CASSHRSRQGIVQPQHF. CDR3 DNA sequence: TGTGCCAGCAGTCATAGATCAAGACAGGGAATCGTTCAGCCCCAGCATTTT.

The V call is TRBV5-1, the J call TRBJ2-3; TRBD2 agrees at 8 bases. The CDR3 has 15 amino acids. Germline CDR1 SGHRS, CDR2 YFSETQ. The V gene end was trimmed by 5 bases and the J gene end by 1 base; junction bases not matched to a gene: 6. CDR3 DNA sequence: TGCGCCAGCAGACCAGCGGGAGCTGGCACAGATACGCAGTATTTT. Translation: CASRPAGAGTDTQYF.

Here the CDR3 reads CASSPWRRLSEQYF. As DNA, the CDR3 is TGTGCCAGCAGCCCATGGAGGAGGTTAAGCGAGCAGTACTTC. The rearrangement joins TRBV5-6 to TRBJ2-7, with D perhaps matching TRBD2 (5 bases). Per germline, CDR1 SGHDT and CDR2 YYEEEE. The CDR3 runs 14 residues. The V end was cut by 4 bases, the J end by 6 bases, with 17 bases between.